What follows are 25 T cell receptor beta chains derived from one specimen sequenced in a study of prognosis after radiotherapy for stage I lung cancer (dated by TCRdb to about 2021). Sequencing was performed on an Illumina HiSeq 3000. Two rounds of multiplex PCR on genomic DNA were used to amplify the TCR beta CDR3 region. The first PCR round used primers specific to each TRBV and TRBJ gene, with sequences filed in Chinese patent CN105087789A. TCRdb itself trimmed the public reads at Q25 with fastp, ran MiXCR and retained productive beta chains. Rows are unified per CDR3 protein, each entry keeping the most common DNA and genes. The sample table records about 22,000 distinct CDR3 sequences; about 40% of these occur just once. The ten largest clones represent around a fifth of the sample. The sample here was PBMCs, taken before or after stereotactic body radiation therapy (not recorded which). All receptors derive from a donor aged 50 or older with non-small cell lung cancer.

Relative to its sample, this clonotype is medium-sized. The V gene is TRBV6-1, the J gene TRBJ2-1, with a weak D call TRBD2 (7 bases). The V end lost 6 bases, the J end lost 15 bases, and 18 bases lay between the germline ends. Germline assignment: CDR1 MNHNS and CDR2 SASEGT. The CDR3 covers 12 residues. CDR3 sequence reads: CASSPEGGRGFF. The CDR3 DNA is TGTGCCAGCAGCCCTGAGGGGGGGCGGGGGTTCTTC.

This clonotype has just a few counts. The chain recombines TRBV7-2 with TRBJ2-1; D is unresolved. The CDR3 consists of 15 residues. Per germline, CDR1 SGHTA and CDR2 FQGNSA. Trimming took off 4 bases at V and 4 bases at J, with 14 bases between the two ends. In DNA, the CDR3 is TGTGCCAGCAGCTCCTCGGGCGTGATTTACAATGAGCAGTTCTTC. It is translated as CASSSSGVIYNEQFF.

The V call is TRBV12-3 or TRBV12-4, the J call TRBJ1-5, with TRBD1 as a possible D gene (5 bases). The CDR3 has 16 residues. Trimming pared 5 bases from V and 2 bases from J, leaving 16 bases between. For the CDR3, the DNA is TGTGCCAGCAGTCCGGGGGAGGGTCTGGGCAATCAGCCCCAGCATTTT. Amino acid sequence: CASSPGEGLGNQPQHF.

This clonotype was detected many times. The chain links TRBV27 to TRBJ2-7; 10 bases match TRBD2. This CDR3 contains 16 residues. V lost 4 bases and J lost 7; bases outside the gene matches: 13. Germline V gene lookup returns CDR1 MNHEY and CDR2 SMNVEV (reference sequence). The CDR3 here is CASSSGPGLAFTEQYF. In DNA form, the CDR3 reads TGTGCCAGCAGTTCGGGACCGGGACTAGCGTTTACGGAGCAGTACTTC.

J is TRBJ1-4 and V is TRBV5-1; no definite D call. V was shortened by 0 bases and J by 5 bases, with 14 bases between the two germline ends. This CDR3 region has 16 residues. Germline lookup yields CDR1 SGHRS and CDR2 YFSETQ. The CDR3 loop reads CASSLAGGVGNEKLFF. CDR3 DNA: TGCGCCAGCAGCTTGGCGGGTGGGGTAGGAAATGAAAAACTGTTTTTT.

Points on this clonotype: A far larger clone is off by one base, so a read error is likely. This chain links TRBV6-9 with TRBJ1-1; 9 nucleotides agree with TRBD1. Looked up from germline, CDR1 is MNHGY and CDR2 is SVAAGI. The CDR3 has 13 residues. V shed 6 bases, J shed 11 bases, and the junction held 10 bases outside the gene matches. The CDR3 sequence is CASRDRGITYAFF. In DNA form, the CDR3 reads TGTGCCAGCAGAGACAGGGGGATAACCTATGCTTTCTTT.

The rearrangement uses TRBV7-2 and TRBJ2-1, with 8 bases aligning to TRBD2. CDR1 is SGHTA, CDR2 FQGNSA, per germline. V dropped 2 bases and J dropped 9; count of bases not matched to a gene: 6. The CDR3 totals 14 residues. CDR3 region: CASSLSRGAIEQFF. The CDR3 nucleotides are TGTGCCAGCAGCTTATCGCGGGGGGCTATTGAGCAGTTCTTC.

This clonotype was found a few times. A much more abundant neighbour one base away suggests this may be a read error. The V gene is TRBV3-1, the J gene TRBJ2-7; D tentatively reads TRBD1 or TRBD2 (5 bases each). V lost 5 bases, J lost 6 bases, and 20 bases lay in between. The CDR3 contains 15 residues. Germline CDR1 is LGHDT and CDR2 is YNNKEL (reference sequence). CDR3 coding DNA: TGTGCCAGCAGCAGACTACCGGGACCCCTCGCCGAGCAGTACTTC. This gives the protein CASSRLPGPLAEQYF.

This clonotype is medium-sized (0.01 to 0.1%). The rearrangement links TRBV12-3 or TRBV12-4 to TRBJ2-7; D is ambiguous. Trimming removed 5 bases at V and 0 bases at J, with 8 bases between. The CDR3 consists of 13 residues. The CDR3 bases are TGTGCCAGCAGTCGGACGAGCTCCTACGAGCAGTACTTC. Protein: CASSRTSSYEQYF.

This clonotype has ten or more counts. The CDR3 DNA is TGTGCCAGCAGTCCTGACCGCAGCTCCTACAATGAGCAGTTCTTC. This codes for CASSPDRSSYNEQFF. This chain joins TRBV2 and TRBJ2-1; D is unclear. This CDR3 is built from 15 residues. V was shortened by 5 bases and J by 0 bases, with 11 bases between the two germline ends. Germline values: CDR1 SNHLY, CDR2 FYNNEI.

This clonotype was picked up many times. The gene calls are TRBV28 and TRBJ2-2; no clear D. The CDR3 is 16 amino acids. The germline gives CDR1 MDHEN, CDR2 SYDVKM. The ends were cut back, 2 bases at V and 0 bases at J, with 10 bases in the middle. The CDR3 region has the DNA TGTGCCAGCAGTTTAATTCACGCCCCGAACACCGGGGAGCTGTTTTTT. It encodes CASSLIHAPNTGELFF.

CDR3 in DNA: TGTGCCAGTATGGATGCCTGGACTAGCGGGTCCTACGAGCAGTACTTC. This codes for CASMDAWTSGSYEQYF. The chain is built from TRBV19 and TRBJ2-7; 11 bases are a match to TRBD2. CDR1 and CDR2 (germline): LNHDA, SQIVND (reference sequence). Trimming removed 7 bases from V and 1 base from J; junction bases left unmatched: 9. This CDR3 is built from 16 residues.

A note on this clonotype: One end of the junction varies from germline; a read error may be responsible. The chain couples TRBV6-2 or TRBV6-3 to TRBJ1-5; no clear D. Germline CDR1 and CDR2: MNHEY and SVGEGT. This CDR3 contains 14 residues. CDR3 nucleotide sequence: TGTGCCAGCAGTCACCAGTGTGGTAATCATCCCCAGCATTTT. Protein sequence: CASSHQCGNHPQHF.

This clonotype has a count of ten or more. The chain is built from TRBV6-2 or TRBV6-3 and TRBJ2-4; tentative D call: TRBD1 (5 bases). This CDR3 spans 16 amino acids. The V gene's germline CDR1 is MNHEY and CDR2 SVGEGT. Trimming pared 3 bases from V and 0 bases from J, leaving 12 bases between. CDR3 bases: TGTGCCAGCAGTTATTCGGCAGGGATAGCCAAAAACATTCAGTACTTC. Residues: CASSYSAGIAKNIQYF.

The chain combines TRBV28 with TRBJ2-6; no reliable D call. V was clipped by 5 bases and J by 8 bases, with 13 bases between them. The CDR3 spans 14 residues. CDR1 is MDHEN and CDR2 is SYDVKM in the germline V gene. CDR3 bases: TGTGCCAGCAGTAGATTTGGTGGTTCCAACGTCCTGACTTTC. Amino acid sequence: CASSRFGGSNVLTF.

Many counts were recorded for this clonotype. CDR3 loop: CASSSKLSGNTIYF. The DNA for the CDR3 is TGTGCCAGCAGTTCTAAGCTCTCTGGAAACACCATATATTTT. The chain uses TRBV6-5 and TRBJ1-3; D ambiguous. The CDR3 extends over 14 amino acids. The ends were cut back, 4 bases at V and 0 bases at J, with 7 bases in the middle. Germline values: CDR1 MNHEY, CDR2 SVGAGI.

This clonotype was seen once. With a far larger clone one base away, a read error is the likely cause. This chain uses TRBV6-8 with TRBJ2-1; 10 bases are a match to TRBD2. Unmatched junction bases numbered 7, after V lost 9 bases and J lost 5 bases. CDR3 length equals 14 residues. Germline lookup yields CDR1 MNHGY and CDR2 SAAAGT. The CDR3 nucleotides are TGTGCCAGAACGGGTGGACTAGCGGACAATGAGCAGTTCTTC. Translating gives CARTGGLADNEQFF.

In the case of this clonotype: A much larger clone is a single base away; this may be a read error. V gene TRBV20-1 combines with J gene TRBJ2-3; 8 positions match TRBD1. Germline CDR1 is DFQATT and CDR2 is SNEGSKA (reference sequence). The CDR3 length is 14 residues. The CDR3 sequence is CSASDRAITGTQYF. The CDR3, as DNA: TGCAGTGCGTCGGACAGGGCCATCACAGGTACGCAGTATTTT.

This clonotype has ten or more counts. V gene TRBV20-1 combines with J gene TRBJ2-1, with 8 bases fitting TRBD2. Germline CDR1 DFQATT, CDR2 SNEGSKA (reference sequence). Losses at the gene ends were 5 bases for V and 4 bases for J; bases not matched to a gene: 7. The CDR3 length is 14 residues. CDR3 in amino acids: CSAPRVAGYNEQFF. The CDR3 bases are TGCAGTGCTCCTCGGGTAGCGGGGTACAATGAGCAGTTCTTC.

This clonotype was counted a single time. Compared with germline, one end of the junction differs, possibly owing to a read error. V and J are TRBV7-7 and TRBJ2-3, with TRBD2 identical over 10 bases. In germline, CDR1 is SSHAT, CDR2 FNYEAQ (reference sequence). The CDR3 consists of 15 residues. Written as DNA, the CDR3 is TGTGCTAGCAGCTGTACTAGCGGGGGCACAGATACGCAGTATTTT. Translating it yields CASSCTSGGTDTQYF.

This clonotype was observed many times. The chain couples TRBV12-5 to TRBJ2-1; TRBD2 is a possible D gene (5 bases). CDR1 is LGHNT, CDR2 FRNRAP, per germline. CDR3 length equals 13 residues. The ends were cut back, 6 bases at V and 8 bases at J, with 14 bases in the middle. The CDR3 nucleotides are TGTGCTAGTGGCCCGGACTTGGTGGATGAGCAGTTCTTC. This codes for CASGPDLVDEQFF.

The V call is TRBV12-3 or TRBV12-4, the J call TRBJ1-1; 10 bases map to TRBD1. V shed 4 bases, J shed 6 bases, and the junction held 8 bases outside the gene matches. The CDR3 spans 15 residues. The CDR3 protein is CASSWTGGGAAEAFF. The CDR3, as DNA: TGTGCCAGCAGTTGGACAGGGGGGGGAGCGGCTGAAGCTTTCTTT.

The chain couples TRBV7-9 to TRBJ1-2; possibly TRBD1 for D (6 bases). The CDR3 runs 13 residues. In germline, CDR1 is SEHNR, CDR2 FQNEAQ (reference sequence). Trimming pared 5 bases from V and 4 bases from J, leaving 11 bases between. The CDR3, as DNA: TGTGCCAGCAGCCTGGACAGCTCCTATGGCTACACCTTC. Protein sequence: CASSLDSSYGYTF.

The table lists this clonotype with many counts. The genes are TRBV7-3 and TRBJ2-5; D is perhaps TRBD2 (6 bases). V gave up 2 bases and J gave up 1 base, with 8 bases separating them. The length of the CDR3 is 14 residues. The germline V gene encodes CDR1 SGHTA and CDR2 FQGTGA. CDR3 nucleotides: TGTGCCAGCAGCTTAGACGGGAGCCAAGAGACCCAGTACTTC. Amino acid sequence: CASSLDGSQETQYF.

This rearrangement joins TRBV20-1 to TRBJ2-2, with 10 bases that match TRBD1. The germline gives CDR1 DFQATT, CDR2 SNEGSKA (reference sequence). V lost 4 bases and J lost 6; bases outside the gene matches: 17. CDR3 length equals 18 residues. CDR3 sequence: CSANRRLPGQGSPGELFF. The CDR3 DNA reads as TGCAGTGCTAACCGACGACTTCCGGGACAGGGGTCCCCCGGGGAGCTGTTTTTT.